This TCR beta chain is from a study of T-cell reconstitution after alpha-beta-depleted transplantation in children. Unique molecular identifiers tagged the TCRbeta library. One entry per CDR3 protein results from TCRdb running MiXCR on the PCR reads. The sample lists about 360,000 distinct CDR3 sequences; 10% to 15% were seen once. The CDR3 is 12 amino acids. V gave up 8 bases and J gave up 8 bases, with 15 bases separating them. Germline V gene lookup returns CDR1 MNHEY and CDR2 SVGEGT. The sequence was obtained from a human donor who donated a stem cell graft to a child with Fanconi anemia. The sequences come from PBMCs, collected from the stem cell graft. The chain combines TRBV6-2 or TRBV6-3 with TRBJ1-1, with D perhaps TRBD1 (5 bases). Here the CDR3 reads CASGYLWGEAFF. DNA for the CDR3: TGTGCCAGCGGCTACTTGTGGGGCGAAGCTTTCTTT.